A selection of T cell receptor beta chains follows, all from one sample in a study of T cell responses to AZD1222 COVID-19 vaccine. Clones were read by immunoSEQ multiplex PCR, and TCRdb kept only the in-frame ones, dropping some. The sample lists 65,000 to 95,000 clones; 92% were seen once. The sample in question was peripheral blood, obtained on day 0 of MenACWY control vaccination. The receptors originated from an adult in good health. Each CDR3 is given with its conserved first and last residue. The D gene is left open where the match is weak. The size of a clone is reported for some rows only, either as once, few or many, or as a class for expanded clones.

v_call: TRBV18
d_call: NA
j_call: TRBJ2-7
clone_size: NA
cdr3_nt: TGTGCCAGCTCACCGAACCCGGGAAGCTCCTACGAGCAGTACTTC
cdr3_aa: CASSPNPGSSYEQYF

v_call: TRBV6-6
d_call: NA
j_call: TRBJ2-5
clone_size: NA
cdr3_nt: TGTGCCAGCAGAGACTCTGTTGTGGAGACCCAGTACTTC
cdr3_aa: CASRDSVVETQYF

v_call: TRBV9
d_call: NA
j_call: TRBJ2-7
clone_size: NA
cdr3_nt: TGTGCCAGCCCTACGGACTACGAGCAGTACTTC
cdr3_aa: CASPTDYEQYF

v_call: TRBV28
d_call: TRBD1
j_call: TRBJ1-1
clone_size: NA
cdr3_nt: TGTGCCAGCAGTCCACCGACAGGGGGCACTGAAGCTTTCTTT
cdr3_aa: CASSPPTGGTEAFF

v_call: TRBV2
d_call: NA
j_call: TRBJ1-3
clone_size: NA
cdr3_nt: TGTGCCAGCAGGGACTCAGGGGAGGGAAACACCATATATTTT
cdr3_aa: CASRDSGEGNTIYF

v_call: TRBV6-5
d_call: NA
j_call: TRBJ1-1
clone_size: NA
cdr3_nt: TGTGCCAGCAGCAAACTGGGGAACACTGAAGCTTTCTTT
cdr3_aa: CASSKLGNTEAFF

v_call: TRBV30
d_call: TRBD1
j_call: TRBJ1-6
clone_size: NA
cdr3_nt: TGTGCCCGACAAGCCGGGACAGGTAGCTATAATTCACCCCTCCACTTT
cdr3_aa: CARQAGTGSYNSPLHF

v_call: TRBV2
d_call: NA
j_call: TRBJ1-1
clone_size: NA
cdr3_nt: NA
cdr3_aa: CASSILDRVADTEAFF

v_call: TRBV15
d_call: TRBD1
j_call: TRBJ1-4
clone_size: NA
cdr3_nt: TGTGCCACCAGCAGTCCGAGAGACAGGGACCAGGAAAAACTGTTTTTT
cdr3_aa: CATSSPRDRDQEKLFF

v_call: TRBV4-3
d_call: TRBD1
j_call: TRBJ1-1
clone_size: NA
cdr3_nt: TGCGCCAGCAGCCAAGGGGACAGGGGATGGGACACTGAAGCTTTCTTT
cdr3_aa: CASSQGDRGWDTEAFF

v_call: TRBV15
d_call: NA
j_call: TRBJ2-4
clone_size: NA
cdr3_nt: TGTGCCACCAGCAGAGATAGCAGGGCAGGCATTCAGTACTTC
cdr3_aa: CATSRDSRAGIQYF

v_call: TRBV4-1
d_call: NA
j_call: TRBJ2-5
clone_size: NA
cdr3_nt: TGCGCCAGCAGCCAAGGCCCCGGGGCCGGGGAGACCCAGTACTTC
cdr3_aa: CASSQGPGAGETQYF

v_call: TRBV9
d_call: NA
j_call: TRBJ1-1
clone_size: few
cdr3_nt: TGTGCCAGCAGCGTAGGACGGGCGATGAACACTGAAGCTTTCTTT
cdr3_aa: CASSVGRAMNTEAFF

v_call: TRBV24-1
d_call: TRBD2
j_call: TRBJ2-7
clone_size: once
cdr3_nt: TGTGCCACCAGTGTAGCGGGGGGAGAGGAGCAGTACTTC
cdr3_aa: CATSVAGGEEQYF

v_call: TRBV29-1
d_call: TRBD1
j_call: TRBJ2-5
clone_size: NA
cdr3_nt: TGCAGCGTTAGACCGGGACAGGGGGCGCTTGAGACCCAGTACTTC
cdr3_aa: CSVRPGQGALETQYF

v_call: TRBV9
d_call: TRBD2
j_call: TRBJ2-3
clone_size: NA
cdr3_nt: TGTGCCAGCACCGATCTGTCGGGACTAGCGGGAGGGCCGGGCACGCAGTATTTT
cdr3_aa: CASTDLSGLAGGPGTQYF

v_call: TRBV5-1
d_call: TRBD1
j_call: TRBJ1-1
clone_size: once
cdr3_nt: TGCGCCAGCAGCACCGGACAGGGACCCGCTGAAGCTTTCTTT
cdr3_aa: CASSTGQGPAEAFF

v_call: TRBV28
d_call: NA
j_call: TRBJ2-7
clone_size: NA
cdr3_nt: TGTGCCAGCAGTTTCTCGCTGGAGGGACTCTCCTACGAGCAGTACTTC
cdr3_aa: CASSFSLEGLSYEQYF

v_call: TRBV7-8
d_call: TRBD1
j_call: TRBJ1-5
clone_size: NA
cdr3_nt: TGTGCCAGCAGCAGATCCACTCTCGCAGGGGGCTCTTCGAATCAGCCCCAGCATTTT
cdr3_aa: CASSRSTLAGGSSNQPQHF

v_call: TRBV5-1
d_call: NA
j_call: TRBJ2-2
clone_size: NA
cdr3_nt: TGCGCCAGCAGTTCCCAGGGGGGCACCGGGGAGCTGTTTTTT
cdr3_aa: CASSSQGGTGELFF

v_call: TRBV12-3/TRBV12-4
d_call: TRBD1
j_call: TRBJ1-1
clone_size: NA
cdr3_nt: TGTGCCAGCAAGGGACAGGGCACTGAAGCTTTCTTT
cdr3_aa: CASKGQGTEAFF

v_call: TRBV5-5
d_call: TRBD1
j_call: TRBJ1-5
clone_size: NA
cdr3_nt: TGTGCCAGCAGCCCCCTAGGAGACAGGGGCAATCAGCCCCAGCATTTT
cdr3_aa: CASSPLGDRGNQPQHF

v_call: TRBV7-2
d_call: NA
j_call: TRBJ2-3
clone_size: NA
cdr3_nt: TGTGCCAGCAGCTTCCGAGCGGGCCGCACAGATACGCAGTATTTT
cdr3_aa: CASSFRAGRTDTQYF

v_call: TRBV15
d_call: TRBD1
j_call: TRBJ2-1
clone_size: NA
cdr3_nt: TGTGCCACCAGCCGATGGGACAGGACTTACAATGAGCAGTTCTTC
cdr3_aa: CATSRWDRTYNEQFF

v_call: TRBV5-1
d_call: NA
j_call: TRBJ2-5
clone_size: NA
cdr3_nt: TGCGCCAGCAGCTTCCAGGGGTCGGAGGAGACCCAGTACTTC
cdr3_aa: CASSFQGSEETQYF

v_call: TRBV7-9
d_call: TRBD1
j_call: TRBJ1-4
clone_size: once
cdr3_nt: TGTGCCAGCAGCTTAGAAGTCGGACAGGGGGCAGCTAATGAAAAACTGTTTTTT
cdr3_aa: CASSLEVGQGAANEKLFF

v_call: TRBV2
d_call: TRBD1
j_call: TRBJ2-3
clone_size: NA
cdr3_nt: TGTGCCAGCAAGGACAGGGGGGATACGCAGTATTTT
cdr3_aa: CASKDRGDTQYF

v_call: TRBV28
d_call: NA
j_call: TRBJ1-6
clone_size: NA
cdr3_nt: TGTGCCAGCAGTTTAATGATGGACGGCTCCCTCCACTTT
cdr3_aa: CASSLMMDGSLHF

v_call: TRBV11-2
d_call: NA
j_call: TRBJ1-2
clone_size: NA
cdr3_nt: TGTGCCAGCACCCGGACGGAACCCTATGGCTACACCTTC
cdr3_aa: CASTRTEPYGYTF

v_call: TRBV5-5
d_call: NA
j_call: TRBJ1-2
clone_size: NA
cdr3_nt: TGTGCCAGCAGCTTGTCGGTCAACTATGGCTACACCTTC
cdr3_aa: CASSLSVNYGYTF

v_call: TRBV2
d_call: NA
j_call: TRBJ1-6
clone_size: once
cdr3_nt: TGTGCCAGCAGGGATCAGTACGGTAGACGGAATTCACCCCTCCACTTT
cdr3_aa: CASRDQYGRRNSPLHF

v_call: TRBV7-9
d_call: NA
j_call: TRBJ2-1
clone_size: NA
cdr3_nt: TGTGCCAGCAGCTTAGTGGTGTCAGGGGAGGATGAGCAGTTCTTC
cdr3_aa: CASSLVVSGEDEQFF

v_call: TRBV5-8
d_call: TRBD1
j_call: TRBJ2-7
clone_size: NA
cdr3_nt: TGTGCCAGCAGCAAGAGGGGACAGGGGGCCTACGAGCAGTACTTC
cdr3_aa: CASSKRGQGAYEQYF

v_call: TRBV7-3
d_call: TRBD2
j_call: TRBJ2-3
clone_size: NA
cdr3_nt: TGTGCCAGCAGCTTAACGTGGCTAGCGGGGGGTAAGTTGTCCGATACGCAGTATTTT
cdr3_aa: CASSLTWLAGGKLSDTQYF

v_call: TRBV9
d_call: TRBD1
j_call: TRBJ1-2
clone_size: NA
cdr3_nt: TGTGCCAGCAGCTACGGGACAGGGGACTATGGCTACACCTTC
cdr3_aa: CASSYGTGDYGYTF

v_call: TRBV6-5
d_call: TRBD1
j_call: TRBJ2-7
clone_size: NA
cdr3_nt: TGTGCCAGCAGTTACTCGTGGGACAGGGGTGCCTACGAGCAGTACTTC
cdr3_aa: CASSYSWDRGAYEQYF

v_call: TRBV6-5
d_call: TRBD2
j_call: TRBJ2-3
clone_size: NA
cdr3_nt: TGTGCCAGCAGTTACTCGAACCGGGAGGGCACAGATACGCAGTATTTT
cdr3_aa: CASSYSNREGTDTQYF

v_call: TRBV10-3
d_call: TRBD1
j_call: TRBJ2-7
clone_size: NA
cdr3_nt: TGTGCCATCAGTGAGCTACAGGGGGTCTCCTACGAGCAGTACTTC
cdr3_aa: CAISELQGVSYEQYF

v_call: TRBV6-5
d_call: NA
j_call: TRBJ2-7
clone_size: NA
cdr3_nt: TGTGCCAGCACCTTGACAGCGAACTACGAGCAGTACTTC
cdr3_aa: CASTLTANYEQYF

v_call: TRBV3-1/TRBV3-2
d_call: NA
j_call: TRBJ2-1
clone_size: NA
cdr3_nt: TGTGCCAGCAGCCAAGATCCACACCCGAGTGGTGAGCAGTTCTTC
cdr3_aa: CASSQDPHPSGEQFF

v_call: TRBV5-4
d_call: NA
j_call: TRBJ1-2
clone_size: NA
cdr3_nt: TGTGCCAGCAGCTTGGCGGGGGGGAATGGCTACACCTTC
cdr3_aa: CASSLAGGNGYTF

v_call: TRBV5-1
d_call: NA
j_call: TRBJ2-3
clone_size: NA
cdr3_nt: TGCGCCAGCAGCAAGGGTGACCCATGGGATACGCAGTATTTT
cdr3_aa: CASSKGDPWDTQYF

v_call: TRBV3-1/TRBV3-2
d_call: NA
j_call: TRBJ1-4
clone_size: NA
cdr3_nt: TGTGCCAGCAGCCAAGGGAATTCGGGCTACGAAAAACTGTTTTTT
cdr3_aa: CASSQGNSGYEKLFF

v_call: TRBV2
d_call: NA
j_call: TRBJ1-1
clone_size: NA
cdr3_nt: TGTGCCAGCAGTGAACTGCGAGGGGGCACTGAAGCTTTCTTT
cdr3_aa: CASSELRGGTEAFF

v_call: TRBV5-4
d_call: NA
j_call: TRBJ2-3
clone_size: once
cdr3_nt: TGTGCCAGCAGCTTGGAAGCGGGTGCGCAGTATTTT
cdr3_aa: CASSLEAGAQYF

v_call: TRBV6-5
d_call: NA
j_call: TRBJ1-2
clone_size: NA
cdr3_nt: TGTGCCAGCAGTTACAACAGCCTCATGAACTATGGCTACACCTTC
cdr3_aa: CASSYNSLMNYGYTF

v_call: TRBV29-1
d_call: TRBD1
j_call: TRBJ1-2
clone_size: NA
cdr3_nt: TGCAGCGTGAACGGACAGGGGGGCTATGGCTACACCTTC
cdr3_aa: CSVNGQGGYGYTF

v_call: TRBV5-1
d_call: TRBD1
j_call: TRBJ1-4
clone_size: NA
cdr3_nt: TGCGCCAGCAGCCCAATGACAGGGAGGATGGAAAAACTGTTTTTT
cdr3_aa: CASSPMTGRMEKLFF

v_call: TRBV25-1
d_call: TRBD1
j_call: TRBJ1-4
clone_size: once
cdr3_nt: TGTGCCAGCAGTGAGGGTAGGGGGCGGGAGGAAAAACTGTTTTTT
cdr3_aa: CASSEGRGREEKLFF

v_call: TRBV6-5
d_call: NA
j_call: TRBJ1-2
clone_size: NA
cdr3_nt: TGTGCCAGCAGCCCGATTGACAGAGATGGCTACACCTTC
cdr3_aa: CASSPIDRDGYTF

v_call: TRBV14
d_call: NA
j_call: TRBJ1-1
clone_size: NA
cdr3_nt: TGTGCCAGCAGCCAATTCTGGAACACTGAAGCTTTCTTT
cdr3_aa: CASSQFWNTEAFF

v_call: TRBV11-3
d_call: NA
j_call: TRBJ2-7
clone_size: NA
cdr3_nt: TGTGCCAGCAGCCGTACCGTGCAGGGAGAGCAGTACTTC
cdr3_aa: CASSRTVQGEQYF

v_call: TRBV5-1
d_call: TRBD1
j_call: TRBJ1-3
clone_size: NA
cdr3_nt: TGCGCCAGCAGCTTGGCCGGGACAGGGGGACACTCTGGAAACACCATATATTTT
cdr3_aa: CASSLAGTGGHSGNTIYF

v_call: TRBV2
d_call: TRBD2
j_call: TRBJ2-2
clone_size: NA
cdr3_nt: TGTGCCAGCAGTGAAGTCCGGCTAGCGGGGACCGCCGGGGAGCTGTTTTTT
cdr3_aa: CASSEVRLAGTAGELFF

v_call: TRBV6-5
d_call: NA
j_call: TRBJ1-2
clone_size: NA
cdr3_nt: TGTGCCAGCAGTTACTCTTTCCCGGGCGGATATGGCTACACCTTC
cdr3_aa: CASSYSFPGGYGYTF